This passage covers 24 T cell receptor beta chains from one sample sequenced in a study of neurological immune-mediated disorders. Each CDR3 protein gets one entry after TCRdb re-called the 5' RACE reads with MiXCR. Of about 59,000 distinct CDR3 sequences in the sample, about 24% were seen once. The time point denotes: technical triplicate 2. Sequencing was done on a sample of PBMCs. These receptors were taken from a man aged 55 to 69 with HTLV-1-associated myelopathy (HAM/TSP).

The rearrangement joins TRBV6-1 to TRBJ2-3; 11 bases map to TRBD2. The CDR3 spans 16 residues. Trimming cost V 2 bases and J 1 base; bases outside gene matches: 2. Per the germline V gene, CDR1 is MNHNS and CDR2 is SASEGT. DNA for the CDR3: TGTGCCAGCAGTGAATCACTAGCGGGAGGCACAGATACGCAGTATTTT. This sequence encodes CASSESLAGGTDTQYF.

The table lists this clonotype with many counts. The genes are TRBV7-8 and TRBJ2-1, with 10 bases aligning to TRBD1. The germline CDR1 and CDR2 sequences are SGHVS and FQNEAQ. The CDR3 has 18 amino acids. Trimming took 1 base from V and 1 from J; bases not matched to a gene: 7. The CDR3 region has the DNA TGTGCCAGCAGCTTAGAAGCAGGGACAGGGGTGTCCTACAATGAGCAGTTCTTC. This translates into CASSLEAGTGVSYNEQFF.

The J gene is TRBJ1-2, the V gene TRBV6-5; 11 bases agree with TRBD1. The CDR3 loop spans 15 amino acids. V lost 2 bases to trimming and J lost 2 bases; unmatched junction nucleotides: 1. The germline V gene has CDR1 MNHEY and CDR2 SVGAGI. CDR3 region: CASSYGQGANYGYTF. Written as DNA, the CDR3 is TGTGCCAGCAGTTACGGACAGGGGGCGAACTATGGCTACACCTTC.

This clonotype was seen ten or more times. The rearrangement joins TRBV20-1 to TRBJ2-1; D is unresolved. Germline V CDR1 and CDR2: DFQATT, SNEGSKA (reference sequence). CDR3 length: 13 residues. Deletions cut 6 bases from V and 6 bases from J, with 15 bases between. The CDR3 sequence is CSAVSRSGNEQFF. CDR3 bases: TGCAGTGCCGTCTCCCGATCTGGCAATGAGCAGTTCTTC.

Many counts were recorded for this clonotype. The chain has TRBV12-3 or TRBV12-4 and TRBJ2-1; the D is unclear. The CDR3 runs 12 residues. V lost 3 bases to trimming and J lost 8 bases, with 8 bases between them. The CDR3 region is CASSFLIYEQFF. The CDR3 DNA reads TGTGCCAGCAGTTTTTTAATCTATGAGCAGTTCTTC.

The chain links TRBV20-1 to TRBJ2-3; 8 nucleotides match TRBD1. Germline assignment: CDR1 DFQATT and CDR2 SNEGSKA (reference sequence). J was trimmed by 0 bases and V by 6 bases; bases with no gene match: 11. The CDR3 runs to 16 residues. The CDR3: CSARGLSGVSTDTQYF. The CDR3 DNA sequence: TGCAGTGCCAGGGGGCTAAGCGGCGTTAGCACAGATACGCAGTATTTT.

This clonotype has ten or more counts. V is TRBV16 and J is TRBJ2-1; D call uncertain. Germline assignment: CDR1 KGHSY and CDR2 FQNENV. CDR3 length: 16 residues. The germline V and J ends were trimmed by 0 bases and 1 base, with 10 bases remaining between them. The CDR3 protein is CASSQSSVVSYNEQFF. As DNA, the CDR3 is TGTGCCAGCAGCCAATCCTCAGTGGTATCCTACAATGAGCAGTTCTTC. Complete variable domain (other parts from reference TRBV16 and TRBJ2-1): GEEVAQTPKHLVRGEGQKAKLYCAPIKGHSYVFWYQQVLKNEFKFLISFQNENVFDETGMPKERFSAKCLPNSPCSLEIQATKLEDSAVYFCASSQSSVVSYNEQFFGPGTRLTVL.

This chain uses TRBV5-5 with TRBJ2-7, with 7 bases fitting TRBD1. The CDR3 is 16 residues long. Germline CDR1 reads SGHKS; CDR2 reads YYEKEE (reference sequence). V lost 4 bases, J lost 2 bases, and 12 bases stayed unmatched. This CDR3 reads CASSLDLGTVPYEQYF. The CDR3 region has the DNA TGTGCCAGCAGCCTAGATCTCGGGACAGTCCCCTACGAGCAGTACTTC.

This clonotype was observed at least ten times. This chain's CDR3 is CASSLDRTGSSEQYF. The CDR3 DNA follows: TGTGCCAGCAGCTTAGATAGGACAGGCTCGAGCGAGCAGTACTTC. The chain carries TRBV11-3 and TRBJ2-7; 7 bases align to TRBD1. With V trimmed by 0 bases and J by 6 bases, 8 bases remained unmatched. The germline CDR1 and CDR2 sequences are SGHNT and YENEEA. This CDR3 region has 15 residues. The variable domain in full, completed from reference TRBV11-3 and TRBJ2-7, reads EAGVVQSPRYKIIEKKQPVAFWCNPISGHNTLYWYLQNLGQGPELLIRYENEEAVDDSQLPKDRFSAERLKGVDSTLKIQPAELGDSAVYLCASSLDRTGSSEQYFGPGTRLTVT.

This clonotype was seen repeatedly, ten times or more. The chain carries TRBV5-1 and TRBJ2-1, with 10 bases that match TRBD1. The CDR3 sequence is 14 residues long. J gave up 9 bases and V 4 bases, and 7 bases lay outside the gene matches. Per germline, CDR1 SGHRS and CDR2 YFSETQ. The CDR3 protein is CASSQGTGVAEQFF. The CDR3 DNA reads TGCGCCAGCAGCCAAGGGACAGGGGTGGCTGAGCAGTTCTTC.

This clonotype was seen ten or more times. The gene calls are TRBV3-1 and TRBJ2-1, with D uncertain. V was pared by 4 bases and J by 9 bases, with 10 bases between. Germline assignment: CDR1 LGHDT and CDR2 YNNKEL (reference sequence). There are 12 residues in the CDR3. The CDR3 region is CASSLRDAEQFF. The CDR3 nucleotides are TGTGCCAGCAGCCTTAGAGACGCTGAGCAGTTCTTC.

This clonotype was recorded many times. The chain recombines TRBV5-1 with TRBJ1-1, with D possibly being TRBD1 (6 bases). The CDR3 has 14 amino acids. In germline, CDR1 is SGHRS, CDR2 YFSETQ. V shed 5 bases and J shed 1 base, with 12 bases lying between them. The CDR3 spells CASRPRGTNTEAFF. The CDR3 DNA reads as TGCGCCAGCAGGCCGAGGGGGACGAACACTGAAGCTTTCTTT.

At least ten counts were recorded for this clonotype. The rearrangement joins TRBV29-1 to TRBJ2-7; D not certain. Germline CDR1 is SQVTM and CDR2 is ANQGSEA. V was cut by 7 bases and J by 2 bases, with 12 bases left in between. This CDR3 contains 12 residues. The CDR3 here is CSARPLPYEQYF. The CDR3, as DNA: TGCAGCGCCAGGCCCCTGCCCTACGAGCAGTACTTC.

This chain connects TRBV20-1 to TRBJ2-1; 8 bases agree with TRBD2. The CDR3 spans 14 residues. V lost 1 base and J lost 4; bases outside the gene matches: 3. CDR1 is DFQATT and CDR2 is SNEGSKA in the germline V gene (reference sequence). Written as DNA, the CDR3 is TGCAGTGCTAGAGTAGCGGGGAGATACAATGAGCAGTTCTTC. It translates to CSARVAGRYNEQFF.

The V gene is TRBV7-9, the J gene TRBJ2-3; 8 bases align to TRBD2. This CDR3 comprises 16 residues. V shed 1 base and J 5 bases; nucleotides not matched to a gene: 8. CDR1 is SEHNR and CDR2 is FQNEAQ in the germline V gene (reference sequence). The CDR3 here is CASSLGLAGLKDTQYF. The CDR3 nucleotides read TGTGCCAGCAGCTTAGGATTAGCGGGATTGAAAGATACGCAGTATTTT.

In its sample, this clonotype was seen many times. V gene TRBV10-3 combines with J gene TRBJ2-6, with D tentatively TRBD1 (6 bases). The ends were cut back, 7 bases at V and 2 bases at J, with 9 bases in the middle. Germline values: CDR1 ENHRY, CDR2 SYGVKD. This CDR3 is built from 14 residues. CDR3 in amino acids: CAIKQGAGANVLTF. CDR3 DNA: TGTGCCATCAAACAGGGAGCTGGGGCCAACGTCCTGACTTTC.

This clonotype showed up many times. The chain joins TRBV6-5 to TRBJ2-4; 11 bases map to TRBD1. Germline-derived CDR1 and CDR2 are MNHEY and SVGAGI. The CDR3 is 14 amino acids. J lost 7 bases, V lost 4 bases, and 3 bases had no gene match. CDR3 amino acids: CASSSGTGGNIQYF. As DNA, the CDR3 is TGTGCCAGCAGTTCAGGGACAGGGGGGAACATTCAGTACTTC.

There are many counts of this clonotype. The rearrangement uses TRBV20-1 and TRBJ1-4; TRBD1 is a possible D gene (5 bases). CDR1 DFQATT and CDR2 SNEGSKA come from the germline V gene (reference sequence). The CDR3 is 14 residues long. V was cut by 4 bases and J by 5 bases, with 14 bases left in between. This CDR3 is CSATVGARNEKLFF. The CDR3 DNA follows: TGCAGTGCTACCGTCGGGGCGAGGAATGAAAAACTGTTTTTT.

A word on this clonotype: A much larger clone is a single base away; this may be a read error. The V gene is TRBV12-3 or TRBV12-4, the J gene TRBJ2-6; either TRBD1 or TRBD2 may supply D (5 bases each). Trimming removed 10 bases from V and 4 bases from J, with 11 bases in between. This CDR3 is built from 13 residues. The CDR3 coding sequence is TGTGCCACCATGGGGGTCGGGGCCAACGTCCTGACTTTC. This encodes CATMGVGANVLTF.

This clonotype was seen ten or more times. At one end the junction does not follow the germline gene, possibly because of a read error. The chain couples TRBV28 to TRBJ2-1, with unresolved D. The CDR3 length is 11 residues. Germline V CDR1 and CDR2: MDHEN, SYDVKM. In DNA, the CDR3 is TGCTGTACAGTTAGGAACAATGAGCAGTTCTTC. Its translation is CCTVRNNEQFF.

In this sample, this clonotype turned up many times. The V gene is TRBV28, the J gene TRBJ2-1; 9 nucleotides line up with TRBD2. The CDR3 is 18 residues long. Germline V CDR1 and CDR2: MDHEN, SYDVKM. After removal of 4 bases from V and 5 bases from J, the junction contained 15 bases not matched to a gene. CDR3 region: CASSWAGFSGRGNNEQFF. In DNA, the CDR3 is TGTGCCAGCAGTTGGGCGGGATTTAGCGGGAGAGGCAACAATGAGCAGTTCTTC. Using reference TRBV28 and TRBJ2-1 for the parts outside the CDR3, the full variable domain is DVKVTQSSRYLVKRTGEKVFLECVQDMDHENMFWYRQDPGLGLRLIYFSYDVKMKEKGDIPEGYSVSREKKERFSLILESASTNQTSMYLCASSWAGFSGRGNNEQFFGPGTRLTVL.

The V call is TRBV28, the J call TRBJ2-7; 9 bases are shared with TRBD1. Germline V gene lookup returns CDR1 MDHEN and CDR2 SYDVKM. The trim removed 5 bases at V and 2 bases at J, leaving 7 bases unmatched. The CDR3 consists of 15 residues. The CDR3 DNA is TGTGCCAGCAGTACCTCCGGGACAGGGACCTACGAGCAGTACTTC. Amino acid sequence: CASSTSGTGTYEQYF.

In its sample, this clonotype was seen many times. This chain joins TRBV5-1 and TRBJ2-1; 11 positions match TRBD2. V gave up 10 bases and J gave up 8 bases; unmatched junction bases: 17. Germline V gives CDR1 SGHRS, CDR2 YFSETQ. CDR3 length: 16 amino acids. In DNA form, the CDR3 reads TGCGCCTCCAGGCCCGCGCTAGCGGGAGGTGGAGATGAGCAGTTCTTC. The encoded protein is CASRPALAGGGDEQFF.

This clonotype was found many times. The chain carries TRBV24-1 and TRBJ2-5, with TRBD1 matching over 9 bases. The CDR3 length is 14 residues. Germline V lookup: CDR1 KGHDR, CDR2 SFDVKD. V lost 7 bases to trimming and J lost 5 bases; unmatched junction nucleotides: 7. CDR3 sequence reads: CATRETGGRETQYF. CDR3 bases: TGTGCCACCAGGGAAACAGGGGGCAGGGAGACCCAGTACTTC.